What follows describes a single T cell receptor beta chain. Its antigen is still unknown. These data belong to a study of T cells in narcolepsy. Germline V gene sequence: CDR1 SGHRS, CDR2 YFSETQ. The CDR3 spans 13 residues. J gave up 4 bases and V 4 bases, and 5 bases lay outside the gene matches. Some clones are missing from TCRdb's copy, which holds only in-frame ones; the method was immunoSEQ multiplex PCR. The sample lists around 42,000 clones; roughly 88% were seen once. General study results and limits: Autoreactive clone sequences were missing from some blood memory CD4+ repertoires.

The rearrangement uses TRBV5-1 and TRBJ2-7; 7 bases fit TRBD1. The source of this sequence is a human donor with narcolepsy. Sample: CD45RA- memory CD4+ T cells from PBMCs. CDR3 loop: CASSLGQWYEQYF. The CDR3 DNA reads TGCGCCAGCAGCCTGGGACAGTGGTACGAGCAGTACTTC.